This T cell receptor beta chain came from a study of blood T cell repertoires in COVID-19. Study-wide background: Material from acute and convalescent COVID-19 was sourced from the United States, Italy and Spain.

Here immunoSEQ multiplex PCR was the method, and the copy in TCRdb shows in-frame clones only, minus some. The repertoire holds 400,000 to 450,000 clones, with roughly 88% as singletons. This CDR3 comprises 15 residues. After removal of 2 bases from V and 1 base from J, the junction contained 3 bases not matched to a gene. From germline, CDR1 is SGHRS and CDR2 YFSETQ. The receptor was isolated from a woman in her twenties or thirties with active or convalescent COVID-19. The rearrangement uses TRBV5-1 and TRBJ1-5; TRBD1 agrees at 7 bases. Sequencing was carried out using peripheral blood. CDR3 in DNA: TGCGCCAGCAGCTTAGGGGGCTCGAGCAATCAGCCCCAGCATTTT. Amino acids: CASSLGGSSNQPQHF.